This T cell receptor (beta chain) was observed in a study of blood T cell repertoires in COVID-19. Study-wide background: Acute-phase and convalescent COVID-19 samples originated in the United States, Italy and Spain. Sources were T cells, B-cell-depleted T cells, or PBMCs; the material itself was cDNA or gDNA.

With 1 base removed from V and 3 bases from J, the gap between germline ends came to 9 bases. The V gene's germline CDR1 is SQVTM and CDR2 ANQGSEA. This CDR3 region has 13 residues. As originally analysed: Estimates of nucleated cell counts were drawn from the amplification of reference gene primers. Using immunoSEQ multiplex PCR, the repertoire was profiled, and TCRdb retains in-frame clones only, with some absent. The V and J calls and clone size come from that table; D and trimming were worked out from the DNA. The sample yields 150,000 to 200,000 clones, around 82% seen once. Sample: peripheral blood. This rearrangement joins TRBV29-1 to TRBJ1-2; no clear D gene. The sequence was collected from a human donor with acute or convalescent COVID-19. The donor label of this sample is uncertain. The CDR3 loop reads CSVEGAGDYGYTF. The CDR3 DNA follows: TGCAGCGTTGAAGGGGCCGGGGACTATGGCTACACCTTC. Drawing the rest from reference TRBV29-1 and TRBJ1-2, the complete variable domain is SAVISQKPSRDICQRGTSLTIQCQVDSQVTMMFWYRQQPGQSLTLIATANQGSEATYESGFVIDKFPISRPNLTFSTLTVSNMSPEDSSIYLCSVEGAGDYGYTFGSGTRLTVV.